This T cell receptor beta chain was sequenced for a study of shared clonotypes between healthy human individuals. For the study at large: Per-donor plates numbered three CD4 naive, three CD4 memory, two CD8 naive and one CD8 memory.

Clones were sequenced by immunoSEQ multiplex PCR, and TCRdb holds only the in-frame ones, with some missing. Counted here are around 1.4 million clones, approximately 98.5% occurring once; the ten biggest clones make up 0.36%. The germline gives CDR1 WNHNN, CDR2 SYGVQD (reference sequence). Trimming stripped 6 bases from V and 6 bases from J, with 8 bases between. The CDR3 consists of 11 residues. Study-wide results and caveats: Large sequencing depth failed to make sorted-subset sequencing complete, rarefaction showed. Investigators collected only blood, and repertoires in tissues likely differ.

This clone came up once. Its antigen is undetermined. The chain employs TRBV10-1 and TRBJ1-1; D is unresolved. The material sequenced was naive CD4+ T cells sorted from blood. Subset meaning: CD45RA+ positively selected. The clonotype was recovered from a man under 40 in good health. DNA for the CDR3: TGCGCCAGCAGCGGTGCGGCTGAAGCTTTCTTT. This gives the protein CASSGAAEAFF.